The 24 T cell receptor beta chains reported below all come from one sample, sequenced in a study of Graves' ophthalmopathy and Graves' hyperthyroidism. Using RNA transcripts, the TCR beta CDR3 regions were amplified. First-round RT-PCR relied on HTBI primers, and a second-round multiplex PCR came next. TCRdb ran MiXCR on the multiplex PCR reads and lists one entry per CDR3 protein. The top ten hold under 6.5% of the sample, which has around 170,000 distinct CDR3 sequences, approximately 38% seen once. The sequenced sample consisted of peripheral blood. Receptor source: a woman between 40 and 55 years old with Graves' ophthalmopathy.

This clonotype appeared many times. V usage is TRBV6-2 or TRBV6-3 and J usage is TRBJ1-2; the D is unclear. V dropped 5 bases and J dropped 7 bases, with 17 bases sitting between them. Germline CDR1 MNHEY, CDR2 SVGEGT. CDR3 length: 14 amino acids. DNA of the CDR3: TGTGCCAGCAGTCCTCTTCCGGATCGGGGTGGCTACACCTTC. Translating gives CASSPLPDRGGYTF.

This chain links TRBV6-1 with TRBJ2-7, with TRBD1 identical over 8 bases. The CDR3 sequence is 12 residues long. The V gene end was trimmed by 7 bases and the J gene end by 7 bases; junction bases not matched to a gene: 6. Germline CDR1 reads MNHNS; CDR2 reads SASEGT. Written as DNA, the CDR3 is TGTGCCAGCACGGGCAGGGGGCTTGAGCAGTACTTC. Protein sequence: CASTGRGLEQYF.

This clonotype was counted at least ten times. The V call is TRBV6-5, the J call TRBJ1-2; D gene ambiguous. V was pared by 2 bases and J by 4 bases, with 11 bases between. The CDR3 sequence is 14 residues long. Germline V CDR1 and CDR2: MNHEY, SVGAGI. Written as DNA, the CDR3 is TGTGCCAGCAGTTACGGCAACCCAGGCTATGGCTACACCTTC. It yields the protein CASSYGNPGYGYTF.

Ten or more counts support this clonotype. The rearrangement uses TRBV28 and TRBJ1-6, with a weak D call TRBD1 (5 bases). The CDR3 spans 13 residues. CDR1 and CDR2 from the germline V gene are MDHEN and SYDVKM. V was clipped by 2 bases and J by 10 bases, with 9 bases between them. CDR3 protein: CASSLTGGSPLHF. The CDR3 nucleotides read TGTGCCAGCAGTTTAACAGGAGGGTCACCCCTCCACTTT.

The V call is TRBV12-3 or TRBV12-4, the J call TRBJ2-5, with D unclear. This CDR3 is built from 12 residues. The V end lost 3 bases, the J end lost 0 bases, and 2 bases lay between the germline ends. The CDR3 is CASSFHQETQYF. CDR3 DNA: TGTGCCAGCAGTTTCCACCAAGAGACCCAGTACTTC.

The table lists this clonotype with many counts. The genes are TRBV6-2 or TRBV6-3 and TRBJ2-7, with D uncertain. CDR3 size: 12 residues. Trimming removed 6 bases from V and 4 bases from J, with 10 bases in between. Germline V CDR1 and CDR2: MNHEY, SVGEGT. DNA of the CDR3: TGTGCCAGCAGCGGAGTCGGGTACGAGCAGTACTTC. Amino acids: CASSGVGYEQYF.

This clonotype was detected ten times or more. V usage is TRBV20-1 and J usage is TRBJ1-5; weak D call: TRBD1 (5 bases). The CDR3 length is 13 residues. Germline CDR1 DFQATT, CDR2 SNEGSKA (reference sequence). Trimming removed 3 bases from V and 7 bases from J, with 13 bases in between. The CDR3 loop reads CSARGQPGQPQHF. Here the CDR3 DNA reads TGCAGTGCTAGGGGGCAGCCGGGGCAGCCCCAGCATTTT.

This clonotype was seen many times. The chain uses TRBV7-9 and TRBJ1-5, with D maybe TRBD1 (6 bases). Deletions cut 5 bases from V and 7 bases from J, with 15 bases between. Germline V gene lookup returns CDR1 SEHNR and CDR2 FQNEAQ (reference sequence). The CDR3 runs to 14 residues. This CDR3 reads CASSAIGGGQPQHF. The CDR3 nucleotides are TGTGCCAGCAGCGCAATAGGGGGAGGGCAGCCCCAGCATTTT.

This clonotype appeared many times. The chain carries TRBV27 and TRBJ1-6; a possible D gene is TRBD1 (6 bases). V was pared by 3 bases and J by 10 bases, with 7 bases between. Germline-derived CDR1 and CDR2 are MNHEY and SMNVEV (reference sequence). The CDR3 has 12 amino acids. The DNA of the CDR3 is TGTGCCAGCAGTTTCAGGGGCTCACCCCTCCACTTT. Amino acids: CASSFRGSPLHF.

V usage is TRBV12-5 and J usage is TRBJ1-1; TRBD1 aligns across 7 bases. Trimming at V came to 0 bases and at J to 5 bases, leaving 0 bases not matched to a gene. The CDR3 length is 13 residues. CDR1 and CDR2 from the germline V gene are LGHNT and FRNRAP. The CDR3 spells CASGLVQGTEAFF. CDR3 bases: TGTGCTAGTGGTTTGGTACAGGGGACTGAAGCTTTCTTT.

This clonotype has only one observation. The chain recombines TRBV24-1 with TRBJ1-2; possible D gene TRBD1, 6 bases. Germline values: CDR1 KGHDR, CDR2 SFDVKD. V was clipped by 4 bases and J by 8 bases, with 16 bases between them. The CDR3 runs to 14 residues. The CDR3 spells CATSDRDTLGGYTF. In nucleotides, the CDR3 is TGTGCCACCAGTGACCGGGACACCCTGGGGGGCTACACCTTC.

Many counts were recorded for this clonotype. Written as DNA, the CDR3 is TGTGCCAGCAGCCCTTTCCGACTAGCCTCGGAGACCCAGTACTTC. Protein sequence: CASSPFRLASETQYF. The chain has TRBV7-2 and TRBJ2-5; 7 positions agree with TRBD2. CDR1 and CDR2 (germline): SGHTA, FQGNSA. Trimming at V came to 5 bases and at J to 5 bases, leaving 11 bases not matched to a gene. The CDR3 spans 15 residues.

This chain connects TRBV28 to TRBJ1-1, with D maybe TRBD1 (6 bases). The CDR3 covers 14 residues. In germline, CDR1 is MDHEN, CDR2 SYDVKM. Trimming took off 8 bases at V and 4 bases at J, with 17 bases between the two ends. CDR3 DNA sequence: TGTGCCAGCCAACAAACAGGGTGGCGCACTGAAGCTTTCTTT. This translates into CASQQTGWRTEAFF.

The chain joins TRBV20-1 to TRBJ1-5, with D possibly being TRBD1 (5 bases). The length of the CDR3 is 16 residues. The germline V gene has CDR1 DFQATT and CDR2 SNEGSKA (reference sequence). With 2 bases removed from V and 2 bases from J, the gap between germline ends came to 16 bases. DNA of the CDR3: TGCAGTGCTAGACCCAACCACATGGGGGGCAATCAGCCCCAGCATTTT. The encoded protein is CSARPNHMGGNQPQHF.

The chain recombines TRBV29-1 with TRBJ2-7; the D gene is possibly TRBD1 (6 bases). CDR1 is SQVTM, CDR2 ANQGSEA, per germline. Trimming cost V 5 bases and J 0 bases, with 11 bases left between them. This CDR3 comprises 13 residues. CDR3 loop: CSVLRGNSYEQYF. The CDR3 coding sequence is TGCAGCGTTCTAAGGGGGAACTCCTACGAGCAGTACTTC.

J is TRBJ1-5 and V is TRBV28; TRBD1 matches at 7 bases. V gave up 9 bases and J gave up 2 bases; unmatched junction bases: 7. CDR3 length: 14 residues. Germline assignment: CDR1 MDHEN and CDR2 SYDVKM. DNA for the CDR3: TGTGCCAGTGAGTCCGGGACAGGCAATCAGCCCCAGCATTTT. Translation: CASESGTGNQPQHF.

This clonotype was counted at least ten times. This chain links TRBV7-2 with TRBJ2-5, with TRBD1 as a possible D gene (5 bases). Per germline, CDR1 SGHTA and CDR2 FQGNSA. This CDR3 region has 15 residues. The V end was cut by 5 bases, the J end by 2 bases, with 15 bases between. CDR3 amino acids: CASSPYRQIQETQYF. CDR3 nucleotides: TGTGCCAGCAGCCCCTATCGACAGATTCAAGAGACCCAGTACTTC.

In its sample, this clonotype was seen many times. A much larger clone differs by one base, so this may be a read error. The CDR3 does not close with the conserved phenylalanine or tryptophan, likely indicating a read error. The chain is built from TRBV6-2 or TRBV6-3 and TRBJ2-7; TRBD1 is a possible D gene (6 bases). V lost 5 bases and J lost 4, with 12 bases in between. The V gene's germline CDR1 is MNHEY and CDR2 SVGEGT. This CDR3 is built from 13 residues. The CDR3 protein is CASSRDTSYEQYL. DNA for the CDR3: TGTGCCAGCAGTCGGGACACCTCATACGAGCAGTACCTC.

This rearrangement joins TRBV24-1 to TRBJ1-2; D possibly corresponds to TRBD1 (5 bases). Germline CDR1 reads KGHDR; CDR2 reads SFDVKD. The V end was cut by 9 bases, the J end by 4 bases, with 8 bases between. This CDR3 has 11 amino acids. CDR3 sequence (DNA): TGTGCCACCCAGGACACCTATGGCTACACCTTC. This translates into CATQDTYGYTF.

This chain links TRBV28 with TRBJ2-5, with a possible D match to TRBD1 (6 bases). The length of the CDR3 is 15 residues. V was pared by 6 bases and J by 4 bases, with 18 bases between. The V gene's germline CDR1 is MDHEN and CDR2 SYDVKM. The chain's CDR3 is CASRPGQSRGETQYF. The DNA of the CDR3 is TGTGCCAGCAGGCCCGGACAGTCACGGGGAGAGACCCAGTACTTC.

The CDR3 nucleotides read TGTGCCAGCAGTTTTTTACCAATCACTGAAGCTTTCTTT. Protein product: CASSFLPITEAFF. The V gene is TRBV6-2 or TRBV6-3, the J gene TRBJ1-1; D not certain. CDR1 MNHEY and CDR2 SVGEGT come from the germline V gene. This CDR3 has 13 residues. Trimming took off 4 bases at V and 4 bases at J, with 10 bases between the two ends.

The CDR3 region has the DNA TGTGCCAGCAGCGGGGATGACACTGAAGCTTTCTTT. As protein: CASSGDDTEAFF. This chain uses TRBV12-3 or TRBV12-4 with TRBJ1-1; D call uncertain. The CDR3 extends over 12 amino acids. Trimming stripped 6 bases from V and 3 bases from J, with 8 bases between.

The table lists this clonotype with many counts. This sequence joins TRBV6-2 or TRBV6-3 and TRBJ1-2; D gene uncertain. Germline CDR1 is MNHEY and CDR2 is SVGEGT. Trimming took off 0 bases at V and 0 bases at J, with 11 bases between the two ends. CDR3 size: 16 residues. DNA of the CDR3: TGTGCCAGCAGTTACTCGGTGACCTCAGCTAACTATGGCTACACCTTC. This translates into CASSYSVTSANYGYTF.

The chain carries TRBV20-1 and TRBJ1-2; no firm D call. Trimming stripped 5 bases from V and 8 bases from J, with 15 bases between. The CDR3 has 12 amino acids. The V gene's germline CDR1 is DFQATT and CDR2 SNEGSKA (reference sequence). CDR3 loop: CSAAPPASGYTF. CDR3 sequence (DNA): TGCAGTGCTGCCCCTCCCGCGTCCGGCTACACCTTC.